This entry features one T cell receptor (beta chain) sequence. Its antigen remains unidentified. The source of the sample is a study of CXCR3-negative and CXCR3-positive naive CD8 T cells. Study-level results: More hydrophobic TRB CDR3s occurred in CXCR3-positive than in CXCR3-negative naive cells. Most assays used freshly isolated PBMCs, as cryopreservation partially reduced CXCR3. Diversity was high in both naive subsets and much lower in memory cells.

The CDR3 extends over 14 amino acids. Germline CDR1 and CDR2: SQVTM and ANQGSEA. Naive CD8+ T cells had a CD45RO-CCR7+CD27+CD95- phenotype. The libraries of TRB cDNA were constructed through 5' RACE using UMI labels. TCRdb reprocessed the 5' RACE reads and reports one entry per CDR3 protein, with no DNA. The data include fewer than 95,000 distinct CDR3 sequences; the top ten clones carry about 1.5%. This chain joins TRBV29-1 and TRBJ2-7; TCRdb's assignment of TRBD1 cannot be checked, as there is no DNA. The sample consisted of naive CXCR3- CD8+ T cells from blood. Indicated subset: CD45RO-CCR7+CD27+CD95- naive CD8+ T cells lacking CXCR3 (TNR3-). This receptor was obtained from a human donor in good health. Some clones in this sample may be carry-over from other donors' samples. The CDR3 spells CSVEGAGGEYEQYF.